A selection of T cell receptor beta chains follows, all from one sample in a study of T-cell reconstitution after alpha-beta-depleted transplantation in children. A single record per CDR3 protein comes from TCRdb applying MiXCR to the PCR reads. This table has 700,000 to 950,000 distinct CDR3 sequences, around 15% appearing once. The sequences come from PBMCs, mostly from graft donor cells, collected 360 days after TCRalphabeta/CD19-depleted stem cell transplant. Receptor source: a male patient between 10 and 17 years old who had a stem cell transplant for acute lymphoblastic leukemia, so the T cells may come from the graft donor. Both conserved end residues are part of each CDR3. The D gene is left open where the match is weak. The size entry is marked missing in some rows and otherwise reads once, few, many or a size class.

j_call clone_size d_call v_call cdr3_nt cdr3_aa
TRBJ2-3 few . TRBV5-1 TGCGCCAGCAGCGGAAGACAGGTCCCCTATAGCGGAGCAGATACGCAGTATTTT CASSGRQVPYSGADTQYF
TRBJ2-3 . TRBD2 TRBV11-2 TGTGCCAGCAGCTTAGGACTAGCGGGAGTCTCAGGAGATACGCAGTATTTT CASSLGLAGVSGDTQYF
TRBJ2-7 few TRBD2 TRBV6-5 TGTGCCAGCAGTTACGCACTAGCGGGAGTTAACGAGCAGTACTTC CASSYALAGVNEQYF
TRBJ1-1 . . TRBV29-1 TGCAGCGTTGCCTCCCCGTCTGAAGCTTTCTTT CSVASPSEAFF
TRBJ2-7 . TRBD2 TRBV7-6 TGTGCCAGCAGCCCCGGGACTAGCGGGAGGATTTACGAGCAGTACTTC CASSPGTSGRIYEQYF
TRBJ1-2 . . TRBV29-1 TGCAGCGTTGAACCCCCCAGGGTGACCCGATGGGGCTACACCTTC CSVEPPRVTRWGYTF
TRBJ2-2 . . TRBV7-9 TGTGCCAGCACCATAGGAGGGTCCAACACCGGGGAGCTGTTTTTT CASTIGGSNTGELFF
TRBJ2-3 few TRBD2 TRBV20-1 TGCAGTGCTTATACCGGGACTAGCGGGAGTACAGATACGCAGTATTTT CSAYTGTSGSTDTQYF
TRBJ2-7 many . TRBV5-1 TGCGCCAGCAGCCCCGGGGTTCTGGCTCTTCTTCCGGGTGCCTACGAGCAGTACTTC CASSPGVLALLPGAYEQYF
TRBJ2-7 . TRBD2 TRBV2 TGTGCCAGCATCCGAGCGGGATCCCACGAGCAGTACTTC CASIRAGSHEQYF
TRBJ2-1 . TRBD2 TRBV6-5 TGTGCCAGCAGTACTTCCCCGGGACTAGCGGTCCTCAATGAGCAGTTCTTC CASSTSPGLAVLNEQFF
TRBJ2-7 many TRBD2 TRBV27 TGTGCCAGCAGTCCATTCCCAGGGGGACTAGCGGGAGAGGAGCAGTACTTC CASSPFPGGLAGEEQYF
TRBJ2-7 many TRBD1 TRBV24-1 TGTGCCACCAGTGATCCTCGGGACAGGGGCTACGAGCAGTACTTC CATSDPRDRGYEQYF
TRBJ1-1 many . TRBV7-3 TGTGCCAGCAGCTTAACCCCCTCGAACACTGAAGCTTTCTTT CASSLTPSNTEAFF
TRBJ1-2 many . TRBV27 TGTGCCAGCAGTCCGGAGGACGGCTATGGCTACACCTTC CASSPEDGYGYTF
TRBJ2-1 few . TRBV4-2 TGTGCCAGCAGCCAAGAGGAGGGGATGGGGAGCTCCTACAATGAGCAGTTCTTC CASSQEEGMGSSYNEQFF
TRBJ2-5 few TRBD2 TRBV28 TGTGCCAGCAGTTTGGTAGGCGGGAGCCGCATAGAGTACCAAGAGACCCAGTACTTC CASSLVGGSRIEYQETQYF
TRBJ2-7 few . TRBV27 TGTGCCAGCAGTTTATCGTGGGAGACCTACGAGCAGTACTTC CASSLSWETYEQYF
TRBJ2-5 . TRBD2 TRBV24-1 TGTGCCACCAGTGATTTACAGGGACTAGTTGGTTTTTGGGAGACCCAGTACTTC CATSDLQGLVGFWETQYF
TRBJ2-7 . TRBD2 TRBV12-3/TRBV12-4 TGTGCCAGCAGGAGCGGCGGGAGCTCCTACGAGCAGTACTTC CASRSGGSSYEQYF
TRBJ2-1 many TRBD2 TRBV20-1 TGCAGTGCTCCCCATAAAGGACTAGCGGGAGAGAAGGTAAATGAGCAGTTCTTC CSAPHKGLAGEKVNEQFF
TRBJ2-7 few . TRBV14 TGTGCCAGCAGCCTCGGGACTCTAGCCTACGAGCAGTACTTC CASSLGTLAYEQYF
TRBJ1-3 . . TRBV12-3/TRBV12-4 TGTGCCATCTTCACAGGGCCTGGAAACACCATATATTTT CAIFTGPGNTIYF
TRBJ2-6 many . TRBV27 TGTGCCAGCAGTTTAATCTCTGGGGCCAACGTCCTGACTTTC CASSLISGANVLTF
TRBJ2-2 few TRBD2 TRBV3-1 TGTGCCAGCAGCCTCGCGGAGTGGGCGGGGGGCGCGAGCACCGGGGAGCTGTTTTTT CASSLAEWAGGASTGELFF
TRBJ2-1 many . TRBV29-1 TGCAGCGTTGTGAGGGACAATGAGCAGTTCTTC CSVVRDNEQFF
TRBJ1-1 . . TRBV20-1 TGCAGTGCTAGCCCCCTAATCTACAGGACGTCGAACACTGAAGCTTTCTTT CSASPLIYRTSNTEAFF
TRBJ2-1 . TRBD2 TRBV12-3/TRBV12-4 TGTGCCACCTCCGCGGGAGGGAGTTACAATGGGCAGTTCTTC CATSAGGSYNGQFF
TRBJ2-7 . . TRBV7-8 TGTGCCAGCAGCTTAGCCGTGAGGAATACCTACGAGCAGTACTTC CASSLAVRNTYEQYF
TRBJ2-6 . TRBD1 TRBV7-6 TGTGCCAGCAGAAGCTTCAAGGGACAGGTCCTCTCTGGGGCCAACGTCCTGACTTTC CASRSFKGQVLSGANVLTF
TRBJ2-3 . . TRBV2 TGTGCCAGCCTCCACAACCATACGCAGTATTTT CASLHNHTQYF
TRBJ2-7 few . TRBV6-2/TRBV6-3 TGTGCCAGCAGGCCACGGAACGAGCAGTACTTC CASRPRNEQYF
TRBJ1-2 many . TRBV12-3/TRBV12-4 TGTGCCAGCAGTCCGTCGCGGAGTCACTACACCTTC CASSPSRSHYTF
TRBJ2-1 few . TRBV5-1 TGCGCCAGCAGCTTGGTGGAACCGAGCTCCTACAATGAGCAGTTCTTC CASSLVEPSSYNEQFF
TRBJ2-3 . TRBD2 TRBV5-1 TGCGCCAGCAGCTTGTCTACTAGCGGGGCAGATACGCAGTATTTT CASSLSTSGADTQYF
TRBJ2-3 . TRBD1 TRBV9 TGTGCCAGCAGCGTAGACGACAGGGTAGGGACAGATACGCAGTATTTT CASSVDDRVGTDTQYF
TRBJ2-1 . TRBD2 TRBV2 TGTGCCAGCAGTGAATCTAGCGGGCGTTTCTCCTACAATGAGCAGTTCTTC CASSESSGRFSYNEQFF
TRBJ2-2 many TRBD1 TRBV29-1 TGCAGCATGACAGGGTTAGAAGCCGGGGAGCTGTTTTTT CSMTGLEAGELFF
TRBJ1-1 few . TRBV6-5 TGTGCCAGCACGTTGGGCTTGAACACTGAAGCTTTCTTT CASTLGLNTEAFF
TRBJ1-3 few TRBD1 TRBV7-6 TGTGCCAGCAGCTTGGTAGGACAGGGGCATGGAAACACCATATATTTT CASSLVGQGHGNTIYF
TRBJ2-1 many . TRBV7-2 TGTGCCAGCAGCCTCCGGCGTGAGCAGTTCTTC CASSLRREQFF
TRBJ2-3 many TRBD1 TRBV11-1 TGTGCCAGCAGCCCACGGGGACAGGGAAGGGTAGGCACAGATACGCAGTATTTT CASSPRGQGRVGTDTQYF
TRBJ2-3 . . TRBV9 TGTGCCAGCAGCGTAGATTGGGGGACAGATACGCAGTATTTT CASSVDWGTDTQYF
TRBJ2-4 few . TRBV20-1 TGCAGTGCGGGCGTAGTAGTGGGACCCGCCAAAAACATTCAGTACTTC CSAGVVVGPAKNIQYF
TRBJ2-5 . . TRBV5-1 TGCGCCAGCAGCTTGGTGCGGGTGGGAGAGACCCAGTACTTC CASSLVRVGETQYF
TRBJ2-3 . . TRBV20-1 TGCAGTGGAACCGAAATAAACACAGATACGCAGTATTTT CSGTEINTDTQYF
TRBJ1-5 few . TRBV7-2 TGTGCCAGCAGCTTGTTGGGGATTAGCAATCAGCCCCAGCATTTT CASSLLGISNQPQHF
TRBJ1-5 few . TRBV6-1 TGTGCCGCTCTCCGGGGGGGGCATCAGCCCCAGCATTTT CAALRGGHQPQHF